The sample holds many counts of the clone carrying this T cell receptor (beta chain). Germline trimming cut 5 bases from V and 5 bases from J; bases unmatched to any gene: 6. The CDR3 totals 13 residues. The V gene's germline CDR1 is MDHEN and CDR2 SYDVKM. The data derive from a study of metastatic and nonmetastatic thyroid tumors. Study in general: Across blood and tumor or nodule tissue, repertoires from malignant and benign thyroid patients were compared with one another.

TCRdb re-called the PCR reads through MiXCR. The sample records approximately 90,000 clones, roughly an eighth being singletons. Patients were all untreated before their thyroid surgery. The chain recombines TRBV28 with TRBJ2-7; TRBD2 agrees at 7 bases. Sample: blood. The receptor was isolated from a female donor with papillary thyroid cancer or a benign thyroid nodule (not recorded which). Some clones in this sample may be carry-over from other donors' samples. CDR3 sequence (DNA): TGTGCCAGCAGTCTCGGGAGGATCCACGAGCAGTACTTC. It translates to CASSLGRIHEQYF.